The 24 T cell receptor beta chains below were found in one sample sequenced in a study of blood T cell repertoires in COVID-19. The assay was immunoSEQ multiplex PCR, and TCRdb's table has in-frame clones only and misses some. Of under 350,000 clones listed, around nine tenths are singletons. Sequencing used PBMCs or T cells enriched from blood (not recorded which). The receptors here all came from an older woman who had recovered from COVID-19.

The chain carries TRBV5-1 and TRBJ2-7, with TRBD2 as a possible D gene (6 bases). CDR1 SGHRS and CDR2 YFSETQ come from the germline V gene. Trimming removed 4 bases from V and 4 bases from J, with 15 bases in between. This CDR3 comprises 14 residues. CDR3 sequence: CASSQRLVGYEQYF. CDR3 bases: TGCGCCAGCAGCCAAAGACTAGTGGGGTACGAGCAGTACTTC.

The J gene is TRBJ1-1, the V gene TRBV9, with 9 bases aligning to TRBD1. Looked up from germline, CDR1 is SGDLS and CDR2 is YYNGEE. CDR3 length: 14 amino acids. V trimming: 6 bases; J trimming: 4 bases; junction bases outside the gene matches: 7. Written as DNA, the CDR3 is TGTGCCAGCACCTTACTGACAGGGGGCACTGAAGCTTTCTTT. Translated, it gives CASTLLTGGTEAFF.

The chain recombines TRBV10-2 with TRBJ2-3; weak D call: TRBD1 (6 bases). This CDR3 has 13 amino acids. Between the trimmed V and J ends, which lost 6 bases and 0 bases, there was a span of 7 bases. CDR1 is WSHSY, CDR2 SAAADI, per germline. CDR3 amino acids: CASRDSSTDTQYF. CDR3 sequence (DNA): TGCGCCAGCAGGGACAGTAGCACAGATACGCAGTATTTT.

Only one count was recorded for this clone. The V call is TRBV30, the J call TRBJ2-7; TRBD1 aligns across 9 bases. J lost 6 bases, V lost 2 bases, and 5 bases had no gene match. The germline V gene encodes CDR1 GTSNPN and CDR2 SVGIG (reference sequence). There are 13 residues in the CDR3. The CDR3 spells CAWSPLTGGEQYF. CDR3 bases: TGTGCCTGGAGTCCTCTGACAGGGGGCGAGCAGTACTTC.

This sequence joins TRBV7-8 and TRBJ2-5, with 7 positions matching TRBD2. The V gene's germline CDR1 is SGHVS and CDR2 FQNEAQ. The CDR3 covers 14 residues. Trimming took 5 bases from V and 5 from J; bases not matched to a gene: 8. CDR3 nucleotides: TGTGCCAGCAGCCCAGGACTAGTCCGGGAGACCCAGTACTTC. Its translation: CASSPGLVRETQYF. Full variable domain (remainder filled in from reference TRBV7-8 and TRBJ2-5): GAGVSQSPRYKVAKRGQDVALRCDPISGHVSLFWYQQALGQGPEFLTYFQNEAQLDKSGLPSDRFFAERPEGSVSTLKIQRTQQEDSAVYLCASSPGLVRETQYFGPGTRLLVL.

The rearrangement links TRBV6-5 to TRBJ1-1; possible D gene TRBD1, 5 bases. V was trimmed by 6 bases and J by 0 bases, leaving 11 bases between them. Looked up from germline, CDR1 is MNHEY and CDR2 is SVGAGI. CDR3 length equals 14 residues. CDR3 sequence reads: CASSRGQMNTEAFF. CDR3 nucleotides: TGTGCCAGCAGCCGAGGACAAATGAACACTGAAGCTTTCTTT.

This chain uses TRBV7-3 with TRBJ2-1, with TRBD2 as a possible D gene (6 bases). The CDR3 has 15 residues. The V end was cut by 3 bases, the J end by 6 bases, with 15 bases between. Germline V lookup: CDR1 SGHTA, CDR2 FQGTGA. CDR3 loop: CASSFRTPGGNEQFF. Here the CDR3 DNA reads TGTGCCAGCAGCTTTAGGACACCCGGGGGCAATGAGCAGTTCTTC.

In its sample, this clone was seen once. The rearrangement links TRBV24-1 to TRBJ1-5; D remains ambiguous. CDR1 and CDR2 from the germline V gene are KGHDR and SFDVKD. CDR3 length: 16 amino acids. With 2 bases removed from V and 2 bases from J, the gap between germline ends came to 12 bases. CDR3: CATSDSAAMGNQPQHF. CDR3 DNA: TGTGCCACCAGTGATTCCGCGGCAATGGGCAATCAGCCCCAGCATTTT.

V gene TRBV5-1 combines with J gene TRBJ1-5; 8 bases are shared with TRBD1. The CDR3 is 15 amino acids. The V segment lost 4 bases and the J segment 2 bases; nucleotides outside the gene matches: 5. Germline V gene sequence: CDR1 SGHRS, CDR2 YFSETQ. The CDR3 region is CASSPLTGGNQPQHF. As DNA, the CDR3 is TGCGCCAGCAGCCCGTTGACAGGGGGCAATCAGCCCCAGCATTTT. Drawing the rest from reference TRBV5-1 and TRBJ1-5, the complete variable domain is KAGVTQTPRYLIKTRGQQVTLSCSPISGHRSVSWYQQTPGQGLQFLFEYFSETQRNKGNFPGRFSGRQFSNSRSEMNVSTLELGDSALYLCASSPLTGGNQPQHFGDGTRLSIL.

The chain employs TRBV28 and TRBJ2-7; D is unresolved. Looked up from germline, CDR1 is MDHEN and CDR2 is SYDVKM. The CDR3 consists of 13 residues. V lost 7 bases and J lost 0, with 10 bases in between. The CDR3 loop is CASTHDISYEQYF. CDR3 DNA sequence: TGTGCCAGCACCCACGACATCTCCTACGAGCAGTACTTC.

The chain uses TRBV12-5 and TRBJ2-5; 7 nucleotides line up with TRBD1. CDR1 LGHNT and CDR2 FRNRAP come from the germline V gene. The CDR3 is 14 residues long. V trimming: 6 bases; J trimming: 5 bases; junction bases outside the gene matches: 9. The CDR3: CASGDRSSGETQYF. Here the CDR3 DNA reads TGTGCTAGTGGGGACAGGAGTAGTGGGGAGACCCAGTACTTC.

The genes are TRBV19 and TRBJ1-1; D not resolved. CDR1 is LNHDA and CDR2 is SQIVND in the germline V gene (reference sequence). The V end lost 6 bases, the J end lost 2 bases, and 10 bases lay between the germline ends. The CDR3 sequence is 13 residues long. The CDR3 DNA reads TGTGCCAGTAGATACAGTGGAAACACTGAAGCTTTCTTT. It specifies CASRYSGNTEAFF.

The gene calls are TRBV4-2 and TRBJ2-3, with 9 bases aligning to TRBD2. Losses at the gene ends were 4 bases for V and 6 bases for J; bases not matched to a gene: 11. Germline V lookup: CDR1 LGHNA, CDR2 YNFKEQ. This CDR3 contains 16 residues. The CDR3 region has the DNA TGTGCCAGCAGCCCTGAAGGCGGGGGGGCGAGTGATACGCAGTATTTT. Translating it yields CASSPEGGGASDTQYF.

The CDR3 loop reads CATNQGPLDGYTF. CDR3 sequence (DNA): TGTGCCACCAACCAGGGGCCACTTGATGGCTACACCTTC. This chain connects TRBV24-1 to TRBJ1-2; perhaps TRBD1 as D (6 bases). The V and J ends lost 8 bases and 6 bases respectively, with 15 bases between them. The germline CDR1 and CDR2 sequences are KGHDR and SFDVKD. The CDR3 loop spans 13 amino acids.

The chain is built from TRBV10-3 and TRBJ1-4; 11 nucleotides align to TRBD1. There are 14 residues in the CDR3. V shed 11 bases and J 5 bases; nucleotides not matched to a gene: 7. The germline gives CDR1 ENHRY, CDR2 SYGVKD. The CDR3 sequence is CAVGRDRGNEKLFF. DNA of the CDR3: TGTGCCGTAGGCCGGGACAGGGGGAATGAAAAACTGTTTTTT.

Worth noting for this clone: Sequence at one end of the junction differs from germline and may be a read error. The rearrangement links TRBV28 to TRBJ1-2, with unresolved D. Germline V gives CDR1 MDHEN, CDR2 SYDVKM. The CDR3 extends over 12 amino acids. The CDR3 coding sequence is TGTGCCAGCAGTTACTACAACTATGGTTACACCTTC. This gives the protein CASSYYNYGYTF.

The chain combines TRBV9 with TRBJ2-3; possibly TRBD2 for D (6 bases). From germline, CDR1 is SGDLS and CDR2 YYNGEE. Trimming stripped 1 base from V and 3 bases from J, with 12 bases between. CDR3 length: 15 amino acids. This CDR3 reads CASSVSTSITDTQYF. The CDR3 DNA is TGTGCCAGCAGCGTATCGACTAGTATTACAGATACGCAGTATTTT.

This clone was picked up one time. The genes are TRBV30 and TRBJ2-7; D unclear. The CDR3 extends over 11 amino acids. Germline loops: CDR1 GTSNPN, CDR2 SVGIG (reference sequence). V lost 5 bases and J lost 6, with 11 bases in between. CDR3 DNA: TGTGCCTGGGGACCAGGCCTCGAGCAGTACTTC. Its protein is CAWGPGLEQYF.

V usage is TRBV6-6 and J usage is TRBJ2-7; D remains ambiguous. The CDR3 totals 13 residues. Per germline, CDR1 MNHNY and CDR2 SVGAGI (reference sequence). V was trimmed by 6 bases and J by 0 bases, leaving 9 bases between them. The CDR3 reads CASSPVSSYEQYF. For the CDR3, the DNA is TGTGCCAGCAGCCCTGTGAGCTCCTACGAGCAGTACTTC.

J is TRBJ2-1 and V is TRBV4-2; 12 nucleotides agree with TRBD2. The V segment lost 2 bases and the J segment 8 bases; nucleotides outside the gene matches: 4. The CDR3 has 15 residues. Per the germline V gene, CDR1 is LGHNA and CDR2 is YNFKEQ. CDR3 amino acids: CASSQRPSGGDEQFF. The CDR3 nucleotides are TGTGCCAGCAGCCAACGGCCTAGCGGGGGGGATGAGCAGTTCTTC.

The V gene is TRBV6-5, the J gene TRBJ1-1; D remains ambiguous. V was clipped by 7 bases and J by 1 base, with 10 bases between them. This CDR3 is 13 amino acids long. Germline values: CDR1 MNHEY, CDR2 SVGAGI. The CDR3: CASTRAGNTEAFF. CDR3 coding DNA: TGTGCCAGCACGAGGGCAGGGAACACTGAAGCTTTCTTT.

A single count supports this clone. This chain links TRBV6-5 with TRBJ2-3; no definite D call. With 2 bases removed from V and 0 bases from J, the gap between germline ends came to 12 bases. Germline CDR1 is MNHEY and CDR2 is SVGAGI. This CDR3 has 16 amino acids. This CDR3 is CASSYHTTPSTDTQYF. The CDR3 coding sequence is TGTGCCAGCAGTTACCACACGACACCGAGCACAGATACGCAGTATTTT.

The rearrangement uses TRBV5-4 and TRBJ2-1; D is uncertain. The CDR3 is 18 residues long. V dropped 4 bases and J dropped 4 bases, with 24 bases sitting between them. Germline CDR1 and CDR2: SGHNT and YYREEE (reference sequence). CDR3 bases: TGTGCCAGCAGCGGAACCCCCATGGCCGGGTTATCATACAATGAGCAGTTCTTC. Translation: CASSGTPMAGLSYNEQFF.

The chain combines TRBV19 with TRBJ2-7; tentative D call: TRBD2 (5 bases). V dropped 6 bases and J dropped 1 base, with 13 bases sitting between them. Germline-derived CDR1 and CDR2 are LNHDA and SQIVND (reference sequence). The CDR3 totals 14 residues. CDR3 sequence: CASSHVRGSYEQYF. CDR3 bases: TGTGCCAGTAGCCACGTCCGAGGGTCCTACGAGCAGTACTTC.